This T cell receptor (beta chain) emerged from a study of cytomegalovirus exposure and HLA in healthy donors. Broader study findings: The authors listed some 150 TCR beta chains as cytomegalovirus-associated.

Some clones are missing from TCRdb's copy, which holds only in-frame ones; the method was immunoSEQ multiplex PCR. The table includes about 160,000 clones, approximately 86% detected once. To note about this clone: Its antigen is currently unknown.

Sequencing used PBMCs. This receptor was taken from a woman younger than 30 in good health and CMV-seronegative.

CDR3: CASSLITGPQETQYF. In DNA form, the CDR3 reads TGTGCCAGCAGCTTAATAACAGGCCCCCAAGAGACCCAGTACTTC. The chain joins TRBV7-3 to TRBJ2-5; D perhaps matches TRBD1 (5 bases). The CDR3 runs to 15 residues. Trimming took off 1 base at V and 1 base at J, with 10 bases between the two ends. Germline lookup yields CDR1 SGHTA and CDR2 FQGTGA. The variable domain in full, completed from reference TRBV7-3 and TRBJ2-5, reads GAGVSQTPSNKVTEKGKYVELRCDPISGHTALYWYRQSLGQGPEFLIYFQGTGAADDSGLPNDRFFAVRPEGSVSTLKIQRTERGDSAVYLCASSLITGPQETQYFGPGTRLLVL.